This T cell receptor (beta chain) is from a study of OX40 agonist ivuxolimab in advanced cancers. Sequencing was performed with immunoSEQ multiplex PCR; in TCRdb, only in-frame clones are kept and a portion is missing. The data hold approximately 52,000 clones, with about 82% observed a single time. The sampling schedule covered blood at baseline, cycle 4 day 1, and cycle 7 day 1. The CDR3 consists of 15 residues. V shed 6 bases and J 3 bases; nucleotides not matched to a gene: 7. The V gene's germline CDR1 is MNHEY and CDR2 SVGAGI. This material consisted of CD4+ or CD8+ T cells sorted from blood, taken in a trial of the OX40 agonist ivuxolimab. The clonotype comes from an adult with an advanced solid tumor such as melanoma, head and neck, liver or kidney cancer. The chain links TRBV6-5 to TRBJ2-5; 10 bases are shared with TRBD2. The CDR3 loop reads CASSPLTSGEETQYF. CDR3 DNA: TGTGCCAGCAGCCCCCTTACTAGCGGGGAAGAGACCCAGTACTTC.